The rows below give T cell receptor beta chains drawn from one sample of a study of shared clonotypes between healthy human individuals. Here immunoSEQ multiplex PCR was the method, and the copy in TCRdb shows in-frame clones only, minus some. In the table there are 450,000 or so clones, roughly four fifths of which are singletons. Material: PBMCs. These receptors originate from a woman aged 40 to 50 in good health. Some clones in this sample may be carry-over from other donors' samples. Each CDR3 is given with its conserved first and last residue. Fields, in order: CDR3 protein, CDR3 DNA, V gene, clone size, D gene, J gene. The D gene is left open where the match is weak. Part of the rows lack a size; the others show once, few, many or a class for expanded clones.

cdr3_aa: CASSPLPQGSKLFF
cdr3_nt: TGTGCCAGCAGTCCCCTCCCACAGGGTTCAAAACTGTTTTTT
v_call: TRBV27
clone_size: NA
d_call: NA
j_call: TRBJ1-4

cdr3_aa: CASTPGGALNYEQYF
cdr3_nt: TGTGCCAGCACCCCGGGGGGGGCCTTAAATTACGAGCAGTACTTC
v_call: TRBV5-5
clone_size: NA
d_call: TRBD2
j_call: TRBJ2-7

cdr3_aa: CASSPLTGGQSSGNTIYF
cdr3_nt: TGTGCCAGCTCACCATTGACAGGGGGTCAGAGCTCTGGAAACACCATATATTTT
v_call: TRBV18
clone_size: NA
d_call: TRBD1
j_call: TRBJ1-3

cdr3_aa: CAISELGNEQFF
cdr3_nt: TGTGCCATCAGTGAGCTGGGCAATGAGCAGTTCTTC
v_call: TRBV10-3
clone_size: NA
d_call: NA
j_call: TRBJ2-1

cdr3_aa: CASSPQVTGELFF
cdr3_nt: TGTGCCAGCAGTCCCCAGGTCACCGGGGAGCTGTTTTTT
v_call: TRBV28
clone_size: few
d_call: NA
j_call: TRBJ2-2

cdr3_aa: CASSTKSLTYEQYF
cdr3_nt: TGCGCCAGCAGTACAAAATCCCTGACCTACGAGCAGTACTTC
v_call: TRBV23-1
clone_size: NA
d_call: NA
j_call: TRBJ2-7

cdr3_aa: CASRRTGKETEAFF
cdr3_nt: TGTGCCAGCAGGCGCACAGGGAAGGAGACTGAAGCTTTCTTT
v_call: TRBV6-4
clone_size: NA
d_call: NA
j_call: TRBJ1-1

cdr3_aa: CASSVSQEGFGYTF
cdr3_nt: TGTGCCAGCAGTGTCTCGCAGGAGGGTTTTGGCTACACCTTC
v_call: TRBV6-1
clone_size: NA
d_call: NA
j_call: TRBJ1-2

cdr3_aa: CASSWLGSPLHF
cdr3_nt: TGTGCCAGCAGTTGGCTTGGTTCACCCCTCCACTTT
v_call: TRBV27
clone_size: NA
d_call: NA
j_call: TRBJ1-6

cdr3_aa: CASSRDRNQPQHF
cdr3_nt: TGCGCCAGCAGCCGGGACAGGAATCAGCCCCAGCATTTT
v_call: TRBV5-1
clone_size: NA
d_call: TRBD1
j_call: TRBJ1-5

cdr3_aa: CASSPLRRLAGGPSDTQYF
cdr3_nt: TGTGCCAGCTCACCACTCCGTCGCCTAGCGGGAGGGCCGTCAGATACGCAGTATTTT
v_call: TRBV18
clone_size: NA
d_call: TRBD2
j_call: TRBJ2-3

cdr3_aa: CSVLGSGANVLTF
cdr3_nt: TGCAGCGTTTTGGGGTCTGGGGCCAACGTCCTGACTTTC
v_call: TRBV29-1
clone_size: NA
d_call: NA
j_call: TRBJ2-6

cdr3_aa: CATLGGRSTGELFF
cdr3_nt: TGTGCCACTTTGGGGGGCCGGAGCACCGGGGAGCTGTTTTTT
v_call: TRBV18
clone_size: NA
d_call: NA
j_call: TRBJ2-2

cdr3_aa: CASSLARQRAYEQYF
cdr3_nt: TGTGCCAGCAGCTTGGCCCGACAGCGGGCCTACGAGCAGTACTTC
v_call: TRBV5-6
clone_size: NA
d_call: NA
j_call: TRBJ2-7

cdr3_aa: CASSGLAVRRTGELFF
cdr3_nt: TGTGCCAGCAGTGGACTAGCGGTTAGAAGGACCGGGGAGCTGTTTTTT
v_call: TRBV27
clone_size: many
d_call: TRBD2
j_call: TRBJ2-2

cdr3_aa: CASSLNPIGEQFF
cdr3_nt: TGTGCCAGCAGCTTGAATCCCATTGGTGAGCAGTTCTTC
v_call: TRBV5-4
clone_size: NA
d_call: NA
j_call: TRBJ2-1

cdr3_aa: CAISEVDRGGNQPQHF
cdr3_nt: TGTGCCATCAGTGAGGTGGACAGGGGAGGCAATCAGCCCCAGCATTTT
v_call: TRBV10-3
clone_size: NA
d_call: TRBD1
j_call: TRBJ1-5

cdr3_aa: CASSISGTVPDTQYF
cdr3_nt: TGCGCCAGCAGCATTAGCGGGACCGTGCCAGATACGCAGTATTTT
v_call: TRBV5-1
clone_size: NA
d_call: TRBD2
j_call: TRBJ2-3

cdr3_aa: CASSLGGKTQYF
cdr3_nt: TGTGCCAGCAGCCTCGGGGGAAAGACCCAGTACTTC
v_call: TRBV7-2
clone_size: NA
d_call: NA
j_call: TRBJ2-5

cdr3_aa: CASSPFASGDTEAFF
cdr3_nt: TGTGCCAGCAGTCCCTTCGCCTCTGGGGATACTGAAGCTTTCTTT
v_call: TRBV27
clone_size: NA
d_call: NA
j_call: TRBJ1-1

cdr3_aa: CASSNLPGQVNYGYTF
cdr3_nt: TGTGCCAGCAGTAATCTCCCGGGACAGGTCAACTATGGCTACACCTTC
v_call: TRBV28
clone_size: once
d_call: TRBD1
j_call: TRBJ1-2

cdr3_aa: CAWSLRPGEAFF
cdr3_nt: TGTGCCTGGAGTCTGCGGCCGGGTGAAGCTTTCTTT
v_call: TRBV30
clone_size: NA
d_call: NA
j_call: TRBJ1-1

cdr3_aa: CASSAATRREKLFF
cdr3_nt: TGCGCCAGCAGCGCGGCAACCCGGCGGGAAAAACTGTTTTTT
v_call: TRBV5-1
clone_size: few
d_call: NA
j_call: TRBJ1-4

cdr3_aa: CASSLEEDSLETQYF
cdr3_nt: TGTGCCAGCAGCTTAGAGGAGGATTCTCTAGAGACCCAGTACTTC
v_call: TRBV11-2
clone_size: NA
d_call: NA
j_call: TRBJ2-5

cdr3_aa: CASRGGVAPYEQYF
cdr3_nt: TGTGCCAGCAGGGGGGGGGTAGCACCCTACGAGCAGTACTTC
v_call: TRBV28
clone_size: NA
d_call: TRBD2
j_call: TRBJ2-7

cdr3_aa: CASSQGGPGRMNTEAFF
cdr3_nt: TGTGCCAGCAGCCAAGGGGGCCCGGGCCGCATGAACACTGAAGCTTTCTTT
v_call: TRBV4-2
clone_size: many
d_call: NA
j_call: TRBJ1-1

cdr3_aa: CASSLDLGNQPQHF
cdr3_nt: TGTGCCAGCTCCCTGGACCTGGGCAATCAGCCCCAGCATTTT
v_call: TRBV18
clone_size: NA
d_call: NA
j_call: TRBJ1-5

cdr3_aa: CATSTMSQGAGEKLFF
cdr3_nt: TGTGCCACCAGCACCATGTCGCAGGGGGCTGGGGAAAAACTGTTTTTT
v_call: TRBV15
clone_size: NA
d_call: TRBD1
j_call: TRBJ1-4

cdr3_aa: CSVRTSDYEQYF
cdr3_nt: TGCAGCGTCCGGACTAGCGACTACGAGCAGTACTTC
v_call: TRBV29-1
clone_size: once
d_call: TRBD2
j_call: TRBJ2-7

cdr3_aa: CASSEAVGQRSYEQYF
cdr3_nt: TGTGCCAGCAGTGAAGCCGTGGGACAGAGATCCTACGAGCAGTACTTC
v_call: TRBV6-1
clone_size: once
d_call: TRBD1
j_call: TRBJ2-7

cdr3_aa: CASSPRVADTDTQYF
cdr3_nt: TGTGCCAGCAGCCCCCGGGTGGCGGACACAGATACGCAGTATTTT
v_call: TRBV4-2
clone_size: NA
d_call: NA
j_call: TRBJ2-3

cdr3_aa: CASSPRLDADNEQFF
cdr3_nt: TGTGCCAGCAGCCCCCGACTAGACGCCGACAATGAGCAGTTCTTC
v_call: TRBV9
clone_size: many
d_call: NA
j_call: TRBJ2-1

cdr3_aa: CASSLWTNTGELFF
cdr3_nt: TGTGCCAGCAGCTTATGGACGAACACCGGGGAGCTGTTTTTT
v_call: TRBV7-2
clone_size: NA
d_call: NA
j_call: TRBJ2-2

cdr3_aa: CASSQDVTSGVYNEQFF
cdr3_nt: TGCGCCAGCAGCCAAGATGTCACTAGCGGGGTTTACAATGAGCAGTTCTTC
v_call: TRBV4-3
clone_size: NA
d_call: TRBD2
j_call: TRBJ2-1

cdr3_aa: CASSPRGTSVNTGELFF
cdr3_nt: TGTGCCAGCTCACCGCGAGGGACCTCTGTGAACACCGGGGAGCTGTTTTTT
v_call: TRBV18
clone_size: once
d_call: NA
j_call: TRBJ2-2

cdr3_aa: CASSLGQFVETQYF
cdr3_nt: TGCGCCAGCAGCCTGGGACAGTTTGTAGAGACCCAGTACTTC
v_call: TRBV4-3
clone_size: NA
d_call: TRBD1
j_call: TRBJ2-5

cdr3_aa: CASSQDGAEAYEQYF
cdr3_nt: TGTGCCAGCAGCCAAGACGGAGCGGAAGCCTACGAGCAGTACTTC
v_call: TRBV4-2
clone_size: NA
d_call: NA
j_call: TRBJ2-7

cdr3_aa: CASSEIGSPGQPQHF
cdr3_nt: TGTGCCAGCAGTGAAATAGGGTCCCCTGGTCAGCCCCAGCATTTT
v_call: TRBV6-1
clone_size: few
d_call: NA
j_call: TRBJ1-5

cdr3_aa: CSVEDQGPRDIQYF
cdr3_nt: TGCAGCGTTGAAGATCAGGGCCCGAGGGACATTCAGTACTTC
v_call: TRBV29-1
clone_size: NA
d_call: NA
j_call: TRBJ2-4

cdr3_aa: CASRRTSGKLQYEQFF
cdr3_nt: TGTGCCAGCAGGAGGACTAGCGGGAAACTTCAATACGAGCAGTTCTTC
v_call: TRBV11-2
clone_size: NA
d_call: TRBD2
j_call: TRBJ2-1

cdr3_aa: CASSIGTAPNYEQYF
cdr3_nt: TGTGCCAGTAGTATAGGTACGGCACCCAACTACGAGCAGTACTTC
v_call: TRBV19
clone_size: NA
d_call: NA
j_call: TRBJ2-7

cdr3_aa: CASGSGIYEQYF
cdr3_nt: TGTGCCAGTGGAAGCGGGATTTACGAGCAGTACTTC
v_call: TRBV28
clone_size: NA
d_call: TRBD2
j_call: TRBJ2-7

cdr3_aa: CASSSGGEVGYTF
cdr3_nt: TGTGCCAGCAGTTCCGGGGGAGAGGTGGGCTACACCTTC
v_call: TRBV28
clone_size: NA
d_call: NA
j_call: TRBJ1-2

cdr3_aa: CASSLMTRGGALVF
cdr3_nt: TGTGCCAGCAGCTTAATGACTCGGGGAGGCGCTCTGGTCTTC
v_call: TRBV7-3
clone_size: NA
d_call: NA
j_call: TRBJ2-1

cdr3_aa: CASTLSAPSAEAFF
cdr3_nt: TGTGCCAGCACCCTATCGGCCCCTTCGGCTGAAGCTTTCTTT
v_call: TRBV7-9
clone_size: NA
d_call: NA
j_call: TRBJ1-1

cdr3_aa: CASSAGRINTEAFF
cdr3_nt: TGTGCCAGTAGTGCGGGACGGATAAACACTGAAGCTTTCTTT
v_call: TRBV19
clone_size: NA
d_call: NA
j_call: TRBJ1-1

cdr3_aa: CASSLDHSPSSYGYTF
cdr3_nt: TGCGCCAGCAGCTTGGACCATTCCCCTTCATCCTATGGCTACACCTTC
v_call: TRBV5-1
clone_size: NA
d_call: NA
j_call: TRBJ1-2

cdr3_aa: CASSLAGFEQFF
cdr3_nt: TGTGCCAGCAGCTTAGCGGGATTCGAGCAGTTCTTC
v_call: TRBV7-9
clone_size: few
d_call: NA
j_call: TRBJ2-1

cdr3_aa: CASSLGRDRGINLGNTIYF
cdr3_nt: TGTGCCAGCAGCTTAGGCCGGGACAGGGGCATCAATCTCGGAAACACCATATATTTT
v_call: TRBV7-6
clone_size: NA
d_call: TRBD1
j_call: TRBJ1-3

cdr3_aa: CASSLWARADTQYF
cdr3_nt: TGTGCCAGCAGTTTATGGGCTAGAGCAGATACGCAGTATTTT
v_call: TRBV28
clone_size: NA
d_call: NA
j_call: TRBJ2-3

cdr3_aa: CASSWGADTQYF
cdr3_nt: TGCGCCAGCAGCTGGGGGGCAGATACGCAGTATTTT
v_call: TRBV5-1
clone_size: once
d_call: NA
j_call: TRBJ2-3

cdr3_aa: CASRHTTRNTEAFF
cdr3_nt: TGTGCCAGCAGGCACACCACCCGGAACACTGAAGCTTTCTTT
v_call: TRBV7-9
clone_size: NA
d_call: NA
j_call: TRBJ1-1